Listed below are T cell receptor beta chains from one sample, sequenced in a study of blood T cell repertoires in COVID-19. Profiled with immunoSEQ multiplex PCR; TCRdb holds only in-frame clones, not every one. This sample has 140,000 or so clones, with around 81% found just once. What was sequenced was peripheral blood. The receptors here all came from a human donor in a cohort sampled during active COVID-19. Each CDR3 is given with its conserved first and last residue. The D gene is left open where the match is weak. Rows give clone size only sometimes, using once, few, many, or a class for an expanded clone.

j_gene,v_gene,abundance,d_gene,CDR3nt,CDR3aa
TRBJ1-2,TRBV7-6,-,-,TGTGCCAGCAGCTTAGACCCCGGGATGCTCTATGGCTACACCTTC,CASSLDPGMLYGYTF
TRBJ1-4,TRBV29-1,-,TRBD1,TGCAGCGTCTCAGGGGGAAACGGTGAAAAACTGTTTTTT,CSVSGGNGEKLFF
TRBJ2-1,TRBV2,few,-,TGTGCCAGCAGTGAGCAGGGTTTCAATGAGCAGTTCTTC,CASSEQGFNEQFF
TRBJ1-2,TRBV11-2,-,TRBD1,TGTGCCAGCAGCGCAAGACAGGGTGCGGTCTATGGCTACACCTTC,CASSARQGAVYGYTF
TRBJ1-1,TRBV6-5,-,-,TGTGCCAGCAGTTACAATGGCGGGAACACTGAAGCTTTCTTT,CASSYNGGNTEAFF
TRBJ2-3,TRBV3-1/TRBV3-2,once,TRBD2,TGTGCCAGCAGCTCGACTAGCGGGGGGCCTAGCACAGATACGCAGTATTTT,CASSSTSGGPSTDTQYF
TRBJ2-2,TRBV6-5,few,-,TGTGCCAGCAGCCCGCGATTATCGGGCACCGGGGAGCTGTTTTTT,CASSPRLSGTGELFF
TRBJ2-1,TRBV11-2,-,-,TGTGCCAGCAGCGCGTCAGGGAACGGTGAGCAGTTCTTC,CASSASGNGEQFF
TRBJ1-6,TRBV7-8,-,TRBD1,TGTGCCAGCAGCATGGGACAGGGGGCAGGCAATTCACCCCTCCACTTT,CASSMGQGAGNSPLHF
TRBJ1-2,TRBV19,-,-,TGTGCCAGTTTCCCTGGGGGCTACGGCTACACCTTC,CASFPGGYGYTF
TRBJ2-2,TRBV19,-,-,TGTGCCAGTACCGTACTTAACACCGGGGAGCTGTTTTTT,CASTVLNTGELFF
TRBJ1-5,TRBV6-5,-,-,TGTGCCAGCACCTTGAACAGGGATAGCAATCAGCCCCAGCATTTT,CASTLNRDSNQPQHF
TRBJ2-2,TRBV7-3,-,TRBD2,TGTGCCAGCAGCTTAAGGGCTCTAGCGGGGGGGCCCACCGGGGAGCTGTTTTTT,CASSLRALAGGPTGELFF
TRBJ2-5,TRBV5-1,few,TRBD1,TGCGCCAGCAGCTTGTTCGGACAGGGGGCATGGGCCTTCCAAGAGACCCAGTACTTC,CASSLFGQGAWAFQETQYF
TRBJ1-2,TRBV5-1,-,TRBD1,TGCGCCAGCAGCTTGGCGGGACAGGGGGCGTATGGCTACACCTTC,CASSLAGQGAYGYTF
TRBJ2-1,TRBV3-1/TRBV3-2,once,-,TGTGCCAGCAGCGGTCAGGGGGGCTACAATGAGCAGTTCTTC,CASSGQGGYNEQFF
TRBJ2-7,TRBV3-1/TRBV3-2,-,-,TGTGCCAGCAGCCAAGTCGGCACCGGGATTAACTACGAGCAGTACTTC,CASSQVGTGINYEQYF
TRBJ2-1,TRBV9,-,TRBD2,TGTGCCAGCAGCCCTCCGCGGGGGGGAAACAATGAGCAGTTCTTC,CASSPPRGGNNEQFF
TRBJ2-1,TRBV19,-,TRBD2,TGTGCCAGTAGTATCCGCTTCGCGGGGGGCGGTGAGCAGTTCTTC,CASSIRFAGGGEQFF
TRBJ2-1,TRBV19,-,-,TGTGCCAGTAGTATACGGCAGGGCTACAATGAGCAGTTCTTC,CASSIRQGYNEQFF
TRBJ1-6,TRBV5-6,-,TRBD1,TGTGCCAGCAGCTTGAGAGGGGGCTTTAGGTCACCCCTCCACTTT,CASSLRGGFRSPLHF
TRBJ2-3,TRBV6-5,-,-,TGTGCCAGCAGTTCCCGGGGTTCCGGTCGGGATACGCAGTATTTT,CASSSRGSGRDTQYF
TRBJ2-7,TRBV29-1,-,-,TGCAGCGTTGTTTGGCAAGGACTTTCCACCTACGAGCAGTACTTC,CSVVWQGLSTYEQYF
TRBJ2-1,TRBV7-9,-,TRBD1,TGTGCCAGCAGCTCAGGACAGGGGGTGAGGTACAATGAGCAGTTCTTC,CASSSGQGVRYNEQFF
TRBJ1-1,TRBV6-1,-,-,TGTGCCAGCAGTGAGCGGGGCCGAACTGAAGCTTTCTTT,CASSERGRTEAFF
TRBJ1-6,TRBV7-9,-,-,TGTGCCAGCAGCCCCTTCGGTAATTCACCCCTCCACTTT,CASSPFGNSPLHF
TRBJ2-1,TRBV2,-,-,TGTGCCAGCAGTGGACAATCCTACAATGAGCAGTTCTTC,CASSGQSYNEQFF
TRBJ1-2,TRBV5-1,-,TRBD1,TGCGCCAGCAGCTTGGGGGCTCTTGACAGGGGAGTCTATGGCTACACCTTC,CASSLGALDRGVYGYTF